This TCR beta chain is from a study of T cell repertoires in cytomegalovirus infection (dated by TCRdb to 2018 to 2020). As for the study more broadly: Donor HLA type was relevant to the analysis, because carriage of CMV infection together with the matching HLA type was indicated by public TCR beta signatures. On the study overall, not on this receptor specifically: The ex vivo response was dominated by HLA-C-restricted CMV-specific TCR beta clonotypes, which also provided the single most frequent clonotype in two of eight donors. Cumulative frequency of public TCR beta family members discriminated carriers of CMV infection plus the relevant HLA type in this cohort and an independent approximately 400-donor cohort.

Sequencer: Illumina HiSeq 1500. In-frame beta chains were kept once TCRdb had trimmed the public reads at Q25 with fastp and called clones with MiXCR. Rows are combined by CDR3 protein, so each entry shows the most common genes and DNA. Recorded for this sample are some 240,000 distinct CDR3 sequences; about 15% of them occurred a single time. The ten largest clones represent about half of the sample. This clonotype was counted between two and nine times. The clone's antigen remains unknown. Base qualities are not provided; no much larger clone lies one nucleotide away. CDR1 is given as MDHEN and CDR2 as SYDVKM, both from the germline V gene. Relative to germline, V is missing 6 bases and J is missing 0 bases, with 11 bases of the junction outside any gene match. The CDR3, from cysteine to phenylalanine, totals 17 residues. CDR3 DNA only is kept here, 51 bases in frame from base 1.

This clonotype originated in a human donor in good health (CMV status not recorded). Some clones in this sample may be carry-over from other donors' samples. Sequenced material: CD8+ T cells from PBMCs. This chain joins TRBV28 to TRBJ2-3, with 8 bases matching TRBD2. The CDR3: CASSSIAGGPSTDTQYF. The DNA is TGTGCCAGCAGCTCCATTGCGGGGGGCCCTAGCACAGATACGCAGTATTTT.